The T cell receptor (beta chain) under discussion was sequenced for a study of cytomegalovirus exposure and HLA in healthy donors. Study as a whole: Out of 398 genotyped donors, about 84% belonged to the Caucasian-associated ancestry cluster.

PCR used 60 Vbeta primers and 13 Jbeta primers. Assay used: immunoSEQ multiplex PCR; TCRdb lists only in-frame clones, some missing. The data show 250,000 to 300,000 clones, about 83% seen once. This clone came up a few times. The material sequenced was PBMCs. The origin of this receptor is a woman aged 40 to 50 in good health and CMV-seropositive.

The CDR3 loop is CASGSLNTEAFF. The CDR3 coding sequence is TGTGCTAGTGGTTCCTTGAACACTGAAGCTTTCTTT. The chain combines TRBV12-5 with TRBJ1-1, with unresolved D. The germline gives CDR1 LGHNT, CDR2 FRNRAP. V gave up 4 bases and J gave up 0 bases, with 3 bases separating them. The CDR3 spans 12 residues.